This T cell receptor beta chain originates from a study of human CD8 memory T cell subsets. UMI-labeled 5' RACE generated the TCR beta libraries. Using the 5' RACE reads, TCRdb records one entry per CDR3 protein without DNA. The sample totals about 10,000 distinct CDR3 sequences. Germline CDR1 and CDR2: SNHLY and FYNNEI. The CDR3 extends over 13 amino acids. TSTEM denoted stem-like memory CD8+ T cells, and these cells were CCR7+ PD-1- TIGIT-. The TCR comes from a human donor in good health. V and J are TRBV2 and TRBJ2-7. The sequenced sample was CD8+ stem-like memory T cells (TSCM and TCM) sorted from PBMCs. The subset denotes: stem-like memory CD8 T cells (TSTEM), CCR7+ PD-1- TIGIT-. The CDR3 spells CASINRGSYEQYF. Supplemented by reference TRBV2 and TRBJ2-7, the full variable domain reads EPEVTQTPSHQVTQMGQEVILRCVPISNHLYFYWYRQILGQKVEFLVSFYNNEISEKSEIFDDQFSVERPDGSNFTLKIRSTKLEDSAMYFCASINRGSYEQYFGPGTRLTVT.